The source of this TCR beta chain is a study of blood T cell repertoires in COVID-19. Study-wide background: Some COVID-19 samples were acute and others convalescent; all came from the United States, Italy and Spain.

The CDR3 sequence is 13 residues long. Unmatched junction bases numbered 2, after V lost 3 bases and J lost 3 bases. CDR1 and CDR2 from the germline V gene are SGDLS and YYNGEE. Repertoires were generated with immunoSEQ multiplex PCR, while TCRdb's copy carries only in-frame clones and drops some. The sample consists of a few hundred thousand clones, around 90% of them appearing once. The chain uses TRBV9 and TRBJ2-5, with TRBD1 identical over 7 bases. The specimen was peripheral blood. This clonotype was sampled from a man aged 40-49 years with acute or convalescent COVID-19. Written as DNA, the CDR3 is TGTGCCAGCAGCGCCGGACAGGAAGAGACCCAGTACTTC. Protein: CASSAGQEETQYF. Full variable domain (rest looked up from reference TRBV9 and TRBJ2-5): DSGVTQTPKHLITATGQRVTLRCSPRSGDLSVYWYQQSLDQGLQFLIQYYNGEERAKGNILERFSAQQFPDLHSELNLSSLELGDSALYFCASSAGQEETQYFGPGTRLLVL.